What follows describes a single TCR beta chain. Its target is unknown. This record belongs to a study of T cell responses to AZD1222 COVID-19 vaccine. Study results and limitations: Following two doses of AZD1222, Spike-specific TCR breadth and depth rose. The reported proportion of spike-specific TCRs targeting unmutated variant regions was nearly half. Of the AZD1222 recipients, only 5 or 6 were seropositive at baseline. Samples come after the peak T cell response, not at day 14.

Libraries were prepared by immunoSEQ multiplex PCR; TCRdb keeps only in-frame clonotypes and omits some of them. Of over 130,000 clones in the sample, 80% to 95% were seen once. CDR1 SGHKS and CDR2 YYEKEE come from the germline V gene (reference sequence). The germline V and J ends were trimmed by 7 bases and 4 bases, with 17 bases remaining between them. The CDR3 is made up of 14 amino acids. The TCR originated in an adult in good health. This specimen was peripheral blood, taken on day 0 of AZD1222 vaccination. The chain carries TRBV5-5 and TRBJ1-1, with no clear D. CDR3 region: CASELIGARTEAFF. The CDR3 bases are TGTGCCAGCGAACTCATAGGCGCGCGCACTGAAGCTTTCTTT.